This record looks at one TCR beta chain sequence and its context. CDR3 length: 16 amino acids. V lost 0 bases and J lost 0, with 10 bases in between. Germline V CDR1 and CDR2: SGHRS, YFSETQ. This sample was taken from a study of STAT5B mutations in CD4+ large granular lymphocyte leukemia. Some clones are missing from TCRdb's copy, which holds only in-frame ones; the method was immunoSEQ multiplex PCR. This sample has about 34,000 clones, with around 80% found just once. Sequencing input: CD4+ T cells from blood buffy coats. The origin of this receptor is a human donor in good health. The chain links TRBV5-1 to TRBJ2-1; the D call may be TRBD1 or TRBD2 (5 bases each). Written as DNA, the CDR3 is TGCGCCAGCAGCTTGGAGGGGACGACCTCCTACAATGAGCAGTTCTTC. Translated: CASSLEGTTSYNEQFF.